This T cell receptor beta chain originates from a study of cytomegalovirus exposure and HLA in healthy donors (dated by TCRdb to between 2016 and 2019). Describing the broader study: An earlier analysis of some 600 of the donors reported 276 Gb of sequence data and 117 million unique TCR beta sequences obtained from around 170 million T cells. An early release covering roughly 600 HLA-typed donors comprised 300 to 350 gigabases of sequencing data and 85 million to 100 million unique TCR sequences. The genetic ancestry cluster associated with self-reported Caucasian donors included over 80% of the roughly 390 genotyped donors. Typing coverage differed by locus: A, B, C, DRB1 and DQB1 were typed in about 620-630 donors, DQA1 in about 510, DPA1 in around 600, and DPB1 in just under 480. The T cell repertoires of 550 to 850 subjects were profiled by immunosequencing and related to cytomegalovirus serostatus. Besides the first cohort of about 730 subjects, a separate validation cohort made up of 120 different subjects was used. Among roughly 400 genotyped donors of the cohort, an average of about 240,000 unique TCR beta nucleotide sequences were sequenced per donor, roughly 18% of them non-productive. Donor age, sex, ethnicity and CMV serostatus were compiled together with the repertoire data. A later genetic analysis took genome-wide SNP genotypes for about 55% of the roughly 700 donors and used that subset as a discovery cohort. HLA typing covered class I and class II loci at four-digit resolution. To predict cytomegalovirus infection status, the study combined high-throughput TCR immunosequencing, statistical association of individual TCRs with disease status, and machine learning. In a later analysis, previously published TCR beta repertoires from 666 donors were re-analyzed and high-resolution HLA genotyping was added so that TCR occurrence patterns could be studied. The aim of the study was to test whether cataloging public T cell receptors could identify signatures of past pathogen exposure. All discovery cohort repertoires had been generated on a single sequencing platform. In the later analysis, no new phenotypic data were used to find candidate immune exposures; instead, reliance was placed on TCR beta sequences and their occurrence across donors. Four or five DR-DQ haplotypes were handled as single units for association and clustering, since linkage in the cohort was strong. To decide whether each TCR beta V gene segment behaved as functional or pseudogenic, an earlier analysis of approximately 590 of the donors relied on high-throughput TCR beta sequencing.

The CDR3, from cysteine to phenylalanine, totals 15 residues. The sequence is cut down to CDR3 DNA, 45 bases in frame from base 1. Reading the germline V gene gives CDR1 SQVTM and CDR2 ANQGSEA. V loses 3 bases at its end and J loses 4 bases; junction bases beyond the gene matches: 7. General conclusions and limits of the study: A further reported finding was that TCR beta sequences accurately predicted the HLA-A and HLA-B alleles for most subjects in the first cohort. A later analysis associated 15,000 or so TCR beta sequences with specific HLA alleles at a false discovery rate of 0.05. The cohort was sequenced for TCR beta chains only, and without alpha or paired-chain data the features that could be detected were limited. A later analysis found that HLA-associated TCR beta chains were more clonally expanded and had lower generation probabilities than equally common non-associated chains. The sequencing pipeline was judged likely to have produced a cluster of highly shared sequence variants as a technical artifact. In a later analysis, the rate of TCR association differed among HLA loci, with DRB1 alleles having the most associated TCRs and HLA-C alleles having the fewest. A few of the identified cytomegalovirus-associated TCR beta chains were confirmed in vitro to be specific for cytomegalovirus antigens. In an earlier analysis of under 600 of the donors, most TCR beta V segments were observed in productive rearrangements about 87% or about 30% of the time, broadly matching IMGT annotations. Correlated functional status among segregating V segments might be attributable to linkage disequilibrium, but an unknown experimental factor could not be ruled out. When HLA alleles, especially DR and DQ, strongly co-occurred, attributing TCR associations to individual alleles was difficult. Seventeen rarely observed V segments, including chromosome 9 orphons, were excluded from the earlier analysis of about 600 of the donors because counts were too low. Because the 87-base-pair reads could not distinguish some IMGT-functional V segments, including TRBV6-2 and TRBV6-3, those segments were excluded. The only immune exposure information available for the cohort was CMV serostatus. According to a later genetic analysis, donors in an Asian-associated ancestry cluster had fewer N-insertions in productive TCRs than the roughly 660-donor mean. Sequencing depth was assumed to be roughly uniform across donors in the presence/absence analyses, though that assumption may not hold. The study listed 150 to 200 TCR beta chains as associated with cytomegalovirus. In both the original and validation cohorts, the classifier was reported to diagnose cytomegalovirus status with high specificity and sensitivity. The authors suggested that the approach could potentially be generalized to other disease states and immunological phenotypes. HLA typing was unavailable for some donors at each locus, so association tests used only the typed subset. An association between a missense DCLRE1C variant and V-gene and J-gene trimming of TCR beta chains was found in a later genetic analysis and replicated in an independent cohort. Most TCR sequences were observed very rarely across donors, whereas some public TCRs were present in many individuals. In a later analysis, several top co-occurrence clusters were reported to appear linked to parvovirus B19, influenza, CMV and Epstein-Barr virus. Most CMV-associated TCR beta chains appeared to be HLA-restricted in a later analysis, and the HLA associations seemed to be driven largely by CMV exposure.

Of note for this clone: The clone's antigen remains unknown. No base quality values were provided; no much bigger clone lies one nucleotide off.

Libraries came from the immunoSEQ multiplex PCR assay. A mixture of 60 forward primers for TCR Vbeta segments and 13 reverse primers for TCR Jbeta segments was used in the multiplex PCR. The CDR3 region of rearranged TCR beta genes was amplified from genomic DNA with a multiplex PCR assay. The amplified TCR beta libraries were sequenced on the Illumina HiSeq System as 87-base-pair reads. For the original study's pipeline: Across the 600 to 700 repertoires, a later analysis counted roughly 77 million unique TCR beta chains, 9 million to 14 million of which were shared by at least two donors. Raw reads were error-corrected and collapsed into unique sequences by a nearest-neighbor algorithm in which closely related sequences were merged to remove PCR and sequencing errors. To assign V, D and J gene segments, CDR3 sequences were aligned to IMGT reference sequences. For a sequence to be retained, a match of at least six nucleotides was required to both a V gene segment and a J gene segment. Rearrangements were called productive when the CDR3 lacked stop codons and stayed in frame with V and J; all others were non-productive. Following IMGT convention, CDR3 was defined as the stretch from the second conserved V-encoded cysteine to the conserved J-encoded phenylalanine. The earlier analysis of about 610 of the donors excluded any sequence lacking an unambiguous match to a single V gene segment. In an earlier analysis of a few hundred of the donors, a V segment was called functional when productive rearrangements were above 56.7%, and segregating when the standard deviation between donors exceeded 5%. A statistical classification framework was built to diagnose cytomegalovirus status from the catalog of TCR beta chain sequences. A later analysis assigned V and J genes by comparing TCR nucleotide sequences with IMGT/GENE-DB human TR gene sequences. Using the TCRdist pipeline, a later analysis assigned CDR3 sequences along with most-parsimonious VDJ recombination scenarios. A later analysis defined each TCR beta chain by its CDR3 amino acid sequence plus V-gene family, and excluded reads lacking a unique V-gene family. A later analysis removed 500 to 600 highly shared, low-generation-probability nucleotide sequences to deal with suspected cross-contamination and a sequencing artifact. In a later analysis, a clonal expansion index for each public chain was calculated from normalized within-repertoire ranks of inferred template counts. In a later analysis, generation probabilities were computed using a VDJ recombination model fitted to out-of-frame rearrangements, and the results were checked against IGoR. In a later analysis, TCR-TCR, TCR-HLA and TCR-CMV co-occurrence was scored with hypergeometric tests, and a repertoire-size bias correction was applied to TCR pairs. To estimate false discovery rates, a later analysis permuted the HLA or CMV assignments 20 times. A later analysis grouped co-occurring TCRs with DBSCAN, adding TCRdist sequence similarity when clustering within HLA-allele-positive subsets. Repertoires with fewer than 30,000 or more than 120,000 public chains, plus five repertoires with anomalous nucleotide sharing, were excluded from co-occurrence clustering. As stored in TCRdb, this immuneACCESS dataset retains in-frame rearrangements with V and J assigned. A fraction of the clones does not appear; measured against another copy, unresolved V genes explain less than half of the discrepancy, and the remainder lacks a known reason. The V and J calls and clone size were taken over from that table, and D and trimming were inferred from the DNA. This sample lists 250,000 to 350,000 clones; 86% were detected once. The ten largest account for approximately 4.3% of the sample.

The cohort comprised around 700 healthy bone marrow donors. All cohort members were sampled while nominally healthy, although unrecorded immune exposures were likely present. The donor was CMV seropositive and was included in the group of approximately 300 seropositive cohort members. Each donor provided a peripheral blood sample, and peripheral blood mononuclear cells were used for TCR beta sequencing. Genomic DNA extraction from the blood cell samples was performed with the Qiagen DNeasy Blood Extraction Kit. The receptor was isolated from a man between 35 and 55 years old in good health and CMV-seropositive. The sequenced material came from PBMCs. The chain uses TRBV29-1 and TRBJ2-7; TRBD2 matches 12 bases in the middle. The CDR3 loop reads CSVDKTSGSSYEQYF. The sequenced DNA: TGCAGCGTTGATAAGACTAGCGGGAGTTCTTACGAGCAGTACTTC.